This TCR beta chain was sequenced for a study of blood T cell repertoires in COVID-19. The repertoire was sequenced with immunoSEQ multiplex PCR; TCRdb's copy has only in-frame clones and lacks some. The sample records roughly 120,000 clones, approximately 82% being singletons. Sequencing was carried out using peripheral blood. This clonotype was sampled from a man in his sixties or seventies with active or convalescent COVID-19.

DNA of the CDR3: TGTGCCAGCAGCTCCCAGACAGGTTCTAGTGGAAACACCATATATTTT. Translation: CASSSQTGSSGNTIYF. The rearrangement joins TRBV9 to TRBJ1-3; TRBD1 might be the D (6 bases). Germline V lookup: CDR1 SGDLS, CDR2 YYNGEE. The CDR3 is 16 amino acids. Between the trimmed V and J ends, which lost 4 bases and 3 bases, there was a span of 17 bases.